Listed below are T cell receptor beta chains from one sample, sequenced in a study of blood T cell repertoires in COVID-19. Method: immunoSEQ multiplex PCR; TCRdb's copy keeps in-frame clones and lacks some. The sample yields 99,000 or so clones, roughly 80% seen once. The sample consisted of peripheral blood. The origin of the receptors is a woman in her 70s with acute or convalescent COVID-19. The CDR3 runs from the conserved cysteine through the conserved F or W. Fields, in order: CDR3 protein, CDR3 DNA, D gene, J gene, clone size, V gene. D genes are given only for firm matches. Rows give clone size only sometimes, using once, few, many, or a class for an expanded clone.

CDR3 protein: CASSGLAGGYASTDTQYF
CDR3 DNA: TGTGCCAGCAGTGGCCTAGCGGGGGGCTATGCTAGCACAGATACGCAGTATTTT
D gene: TRBD2
J gene: TRBJ2-3
clone size: once
V gene: TRBV2

CDR3 protein: CSARRSPRYTF
CDR3 DNA: TGCAGTGCTAGAAGGAGCCCTCGCTACACCTTC
D gene: -
J gene: TRBJ1-2
clone size: -
V gene: TRBV20-1

CDR3 protein: CASSPRTSGSTGELFF
CDR3 DNA: TGTGCCAGCAGCCCCCGGACTAGCGGGAGCACCGGGGAGCTGTTTTTT
D gene: TRBD2
J gene: TRBJ2-2
clone size: -
V gene: TRBV7-9

CDR3 protein: CASSREGGNQPQHF
CDR3 DNA: TGCGCCAGCAGCAGAGAGGGGGGCAATCAGCCCCAGCATTTT
D gene: -
J gene: TRBJ1-5
clone size: -
V gene: TRBV4-1

CDR3 protein: CASSPNTPSYNSPLHF
CDR3 DNA: TGTGCCAGCTCACCGAATACACCCTCCTATAATTCACCCCTCCACTTT
D gene: -
J gene: TRBJ1-6
clone size: -
V gene: TRBV18

CDR3 protein: CASSLRLTDTQYF
CDR3 DNA: TGTGCCAGCAGTCTCAGACTAACAGATACGCAGTATTTT
D gene: -
J gene: TRBJ2-3
clone size: -
V gene: TRBV27

CDR3 protein: CASSSDRDPGLYGYTF
CDR3 DNA: TGTGCCAGCAGTTCGGACAGGGACCCAGGACTCTATGGCTACACCTTC
D gene: TRBD1
J gene: TRBJ1-2
clone size: -
V gene: TRBV28

CDR3 protein: CASQPGQNYEQYF
CDR3 DNA: TGTGCCAGCCAACCGGGACAGAACTACGAGCAGTACTTC
D gene: TRBD1
J gene: TRBJ2-7
clone size: -
V gene: TRBV19

CDR3 protein: CASSSPSGGTYEQYF
CDR3 DNA: TGTGCCAGTAGTAGCCCTAGCGGGGGGACCTACGAGCAGTACTTC
D gene: TRBD2
J gene: TRBJ2-7
clone size: -
V gene: TRBV19

CDR3 protein: CSAGTGNGYTF
CDR3 DNA: TGCAGCGCTGGGACAGGGAATGGCTACACCTTC
D gene: TRBD1
J gene: TRBJ1-2
clone size: -
V gene: TRBV29-1

CDR3 protein: CASGSPGGNEQFF
CDR3 DNA: TGTGCTAGTGGTTCCCCAGGCGGGAATGAGCAGTTCTTC
D gene: -
J gene: TRBJ2-1
clone size: few
V gene: TRBV12-5

CDR3 protein: CASRERGGRGRVQYF
CDR3 DNA: TGCGCCAGCAGGGAACGAGGGGGCAGAGGTCGGGTTCAGTACTTC
D gene: TRBD1
J gene: TRBJ2-4
clone size: -
V gene: TRBV10-2

CDR3 protein: CSVEALAGSYNEQFF
CDR3 DNA: TGCAGCGTTGAAGCGTTAGCGGGCTCCTACAATGAGCAGTTCTTC
D gene: TRBD2
J gene: TRBJ2-1
clone size: -
V gene: TRBV29-1

CDR3 protein: CASSKGLNTGELFF
CDR3 DNA: TGTGCCAGCAGCAAAGGACTAAACACCGGGGAGCTGTTTTTT
D gene: -
J gene: TRBJ2-2
clone size: few
V gene: TRBV5-6

CDR3 protein: CASSLVAGGLGSYEQFF
CDR3 DNA: TGTGCCAGCAGCTTAGTAGCGGGGGGGCTCGGTTCGTATGAGCAGTTCTTC
D gene: TRBD2
J gene: TRBJ2-1
clone size: -
V gene: TRBV11-2

CDR3 protein: CASSLAGGEKLFF
CDR3 DNA: TGTGCCAGCAGTTTAGCGGGGGGTGAAAAACTGTTTTTT
D gene: -
J gene: TRBJ1-4
clone size: few
V gene: TRBV12-3/TRBV12-4

CDR3 protein: CASCHLVLPRVEPVGYGYTF
CDR3 DNA: TGTGCCAGCTGTCATCTAGTCCTCCCGCGGGTGGAGCCTGTCGGGTATGGCTACACCTTC
D gene: -
J gene: TRBJ1-2
clone size: once
V gene: TRBV6-4

CDR3 protein: CAWSRDLSSSYNSPLHF
CDR3 DNA: TGTGCCTGGAGTAGGGACTTATCGAGCTCCTATAATTCACCCCTCCACTTT
D gene: -
J gene: TRBJ1-6
clone size: -
V gene: TRBV30

CDR3 protein: CASSPGGLAGGETQYF
CDR3 DNA: TGTGCTAGCAGCCCCGGAGGGCTAGCGGGCGGAGAGACCCAGTACTTC
D gene: TRBD2
J gene: TRBJ2-5
clone size: -
V gene: TRBV7-7

CDR3 protein: CASSVRYRVGGYTF
CDR3 DNA: TGTGCCAGCAGCGTCCGCTACAGGGTTGGCGGCTACACCTTC
D gene: -
J gene: TRBJ1-2
clone size: -
V gene: TRBV5-4

CDR3 protein: CASSLRLASEQFF
CDR3 DNA: TGTGCCAGCAGTCTTAGACTAGCTAGTGAGCAGTTCTTC
D gene: TRBD2
J gene: TRBJ2-1
clone size: -
V gene: TRBV28

CDR3 protein: CASSQGPSYEQYF
CDR3 DNA: TGCGCCAGCAGCCAAGGGCCTAGCTACGAGCAGTACTTC
D gene: -
J gene: TRBJ2-7
clone size: -
V gene: TRBV4-3

CDR3 protein: CASSFRTGVVETQYF
CDR3 DNA: TGTGCCAGCAGTTTCCGGACAGGGGTCGTGGAGACCCAGTACTTC
D gene: TRBD1
J gene: TRBJ2-5
clone size: -
V gene: TRBV2

CDR3 protein: CASSVGLSGANVLTF
CDR3 DNA: TGTGCCAGCAGCGTGGGGCTCTCTGGGGCCAACGTCCTGACTTTC
D gene: -
J gene: TRBJ2-6
clone size: -
V gene: TRBV9

CDR3 protein: CASSALSTGTTEAFF
CDR3 DNA: TGTGCCAGCAGCGCCTTGTCCACAGGGACGACTGAAGCTTTCTTT
D gene: -
J gene: TRBJ1-1
clone size: -
V gene: TRBV7-2

CDR3 protein: CAWTPVTYGYTF
CDR3 DNA: TGTGCCTGGACCCCAGTAACCTATGGCTACACCTTC
D gene: -
J gene: TRBJ1-2
clone size: -
V gene: TRBV30

CDR3 protein: CASSVGPGSYGYTF
CDR3 DNA: TGTGCCAGCAGCGTAGGTCCGGGATCCTATGGCTACACCTTC
D gene: -
J gene: TRBJ1-2
clone size: -
V gene: TRBV9

CDR3 protein: CASSMGQAASYEQYF
CDR3 DNA: TGTGCCAGCAGCATGGGACAGGCCGCCTCCTACGAGCAGTACTTC
D gene: TRBD1
J gene: TRBJ2-7
clone size: -
V gene: TRBV7-9

CDR3 protein: CASSIHSNQPQHF
CDR3 DNA: TGTGCCAGCAGTATTCATAGCAATCAGCCCCAGCATTTT
D gene: -
J gene: TRBJ1-5
clone size: -
V gene: TRBV27

CDR3 protein: CASTYSRGAEQYF
CDR3 DNA: TGTGCCAGCACCTACTCCCGGGGGGCCGAGCAGTACTTC
D gene: -
J gene: TRBJ2-7
clone size: -
V gene: TRBV27

CDR3 protein: CASSLGGSQETQYF
CDR3 DNA: TGTGCCAGCAGCTTAGGAGGCAGTCAAGAGACCCAGTACTTC
D gene: -
J gene: TRBJ2-5
clone size: once
V gene: TRBV7-2